Listed here are 6 T cell receptor beta chains from one sample, sequenced in a study of blood T cell repertoires in COVID-19. The method was immunoSEQ multiplex PCR; TCRdb's version includes in-frame clones alone and lacks a portion of them. This sample has around 70,000 clones, with around 85% found just once. Sample: peripheral blood. Source of these receptors: a woman aged 45-59 years with acute or convalescent COVID-19.

V is TRBV10-3 and J is TRBJ2-2; D unresolved. V lost 7 bases to trimming and J lost 7 bases, with 16 bases between them. Germline V gene data show CDR1 as ENHRY and CDR2 as SYGVKD. The CDR3 is made up of 14 amino acids. Written as DNA, the CDR3 is TGTGCCATCACTGATAGATTCGGCGGCGGGGAGCTGTTTTTT. Translating it yields CAITDRFGGGELFF.

J is TRBJ1-5 and V is TRBV2; D uncertain. Trimming removed 3 bases at V and 6 bases at J, with 6 bases between. The CDR3 extends over 12 amino acids. Germline V CDR1 and CDR2: SNHLY, FYNNEI. CDR3 nucleotide sequence: TGTGCCAGCAGTGATACTCGTCAGCCCCAGCATTTT. The encoded protein is CASSDTRQPQHF.

This clone was seen only once. This sample includes further DNA sequences coding for the same CDR3. The V and J genes are TRBV6-5 and TRBJ1-3; 10 nucleotides match TRBD1. V was pared by 0 bases and J by 2 bases, with 1 base of the junction left unmatched. The CDR3 loop spans 16 amino acids. Per germline, CDR1 MNHEY and CDR2 SVGAGI. CDR3: CASSYSGTGAGNTIYF. In nucleotides, the CDR3 is TGTGCCAGCAGTTACTCAGGGACAGGGGCTGGAAACACCATATATTTT.

A single count supports this clone. The chain has TRBV19 and TRBJ2-3, with 8 nucleotides matching TRBD1. Trimming cost V 5 bases and J 0 bases; bases outside gene matches: 4. The CDR3 has 15 amino acids. Germline CDR1 LNHDA, CDR2 SQIVND (reference sequence). The CDR3 loop reads CASSGRQGSTDTQYF. The CDR3 bases are TGTGCCAGTAGTGGACGACAGGGGAGCACAGATACGCAGTATTTT.

The chain employs TRBV7-8 and TRBJ1-1, with TRBD1 matching over 7 bases. CDR1 and CDR2 (germline): SGHVS, FQNEAQ. The CDR3 has 13 residues. V lost 1 base, J lost 13 bases, and 9 bases stayed unmatched. The CDR3 loop reads CASSLVQGQGGFF. The CDR3 DNA follows: TGTGCCAGCAGCTTAGTACAGGGGCAGGGTGGTTTCTTT.

This chain connects TRBV4-1 to TRBJ2-7; D might be TRBD1 (6 bases). CDR3 length: 14 residues. The germline V and J ends were trimmed by 0 bases and 2 bases, with 8 bases remaining between them. The germline V gene has CDR1 MGHRA and CDR2 YSYEKL. CDR3 DNA: TGCGCCAGCAGCCAAGAACAGGGTGCCTACGAGCAGTACTTC. It translates to CASSQEQGAYEQYF.